One T cell receptor beta chain is described in this entry. Its antigen is unidentified. The thymus was resected at corrective cardiac surgery. This entry comes from a study of human thymus T cells. Findings and limits, study-wide: Thymic and blood repertoires appeared to carry a bias in their V and J gene usage.

The protocol was immunoSEQ multiplex PCR, while the TCRdb copy is restricted to in-frame clones and leaves out a portion. Among 60,000 to 75,000 clones listed, 85% to 95% were seen once. Germline CDR1 SGHVS, CDR2 FNYEAQ. The CDR3 is 12 residues long. The V end was cut by 10 bases, the J end by 0 bases, with 10 bases between. This TCR was recovered from a girl in the first two years of life with a congenital heart defect but otherwise immunologically healthy. The sequenced sample was thymus tissue. V and J are TRBV7-6 and TRBJ2-7; D is undetermined. In DNA form, the CDR3 reads TGTGCCATCAATAAGAGCTCCTACGAGCAGTACTTC. Translated: CAINKSSYEQYF. Full variable domain (outside the CDR3, taken from reference TRBV7-6 and TRBJ2-7): GAGVSQSPRYKVTKRGQDVALRCDPISGHVSLYWYRQALGQGPEFLTYFNYEAQQDKSGLPNDRFSAERPEGSISTLTIQRTEQRDSAMYRCAINKSSYEQYFGPGTRLTVT.